The clone carrying this TCR beta chain was detected only a few times. Its antigen remains unknown. These data come from a study of T-cell memory formation after mild COVID-19. Study information: Across donors, TCR clusters were largely donor specific. Study conclusions and caveats: A second wave expanding day 15 to 37 was CD4+-biased; contracting clones were balanced.

In germline, CDR1 is LGHDT, CDR2 YNNKEL (reference sequence). Deletions cut 6 bases from V and 0 bases from J, with 19 bases between. This CDR3 has 17 amino acids. TCR alpha and TCR beta cDNA libraries carrying sample barcodes and UMIs came from 5'RACE with constant-segment primers. TCRdb reanalysed the 5' RACE reads using MiXCR and keeps one entry per CDR3 protein. The sample includes hundreds of thousands of distinct CDR3 sequences, approximately 25% of them seen just once. V gene TRBV3-1 combines with J gene TRBJ2-3; the D call may be TRBD1 or TRBD2 (6 bases each). The receptor was derived from an adult woman who had mild COVID-19 (a few samples of this study predate the infection). Cell type and time point are not known. Sequencing input: PBMCs or a T cell subset sorted from them (not recorded which). In DNA form, the CDR3 reads TGTGCCAGCAGAGGGGGTAGCGGCAGAACTAGCACAGATACGCAGTATTTT. Encoded protein: CASRGGSGRTSTDTQYF.